A single sample gave rise to the 24 T cell receptor beta chains below, sequenced in a study of regulatory T cells in long-lasting Graves disease. Library construction for TCR beta used iRepertoire HTBI primers and Arm-PCR of CDR3 regions. TCRdb redid the calling of the multiplex PCR reads with MiXCR, one entry per CDR3 protein. The repertoire includes approximately 230,000 distinct CDR3 sequences, 18% of them detected once, and over 20% sits in the top ten. Described time point: newly diagnosed GD, antithyroid drugs for less than 3 months. Making the TCR library involved RNA that had been extracted from PBMCs. The sequencing here drew on peripheral blood mononuclear cells (PBMCs), taken at new diagnosis, from a patient treated with antithyroid drugs. These receptors all come from a female donor with Graves disease.

This clonotype was seen repeatedly, ten times or more. This chain links TRBV11-2 with TRBJ2-7; D not certain. CDR3 length: 13 residues. V lost 1 base to trimming and J lost 1 base, with 5 bases between them. The germline CDR1 and CDR2 sequences are SGHAT and FQNNGV. The DNA for the CDR3 is TGTGCCAGCAGCTTAGGCCCTTCCTACGAGCAGTACTTC. It codes for CASSLGPSYEQYF. Together with reference TRBV11-2 and TRBJ2-7, the CDR3 gives the full variable domain: EAGVAQSPRYKIIEKRQSVAFWCNPISGHATLYWYQQILGQGPKLLIQFQNNGVVDDSQLPKDRFSAERLKGVDSTLKIQPAKLEDSAVYLCASSLGPSYEQYFGPGTRLTVT.

The sample holds a few counts of this clonotype. The chain joins TRBV9 to TRBJ1-2; the D is unclear. From germline, CDR1 is SGDLS and CDR2 YYNGEE. Trimming removed 0 bases at V and 6 bases at J, with 21 bases between. This CDR3 contains 17 residues. The CDR3 nucleotides are TGTGCCAGCAGCGTAGGCCCCTGGGAGGGAGGTTCTGATGGCTACACCTTC. As protein: CASSVGPWEGGSDGYTF.

This clonotype was seen ten or more times. CDR3 region: CSATHLRDGTYTGELFF. The CDR3 coding sequence is TGCAGCGCCACTCATTTACGGGACGGGACTTACACCGGGGAGCTGTTTTTT. The V and J genes are TRBV29-1 and TRBJ2-2; D is perhaps TRBD2 (6 bases). V shed 7 bases and J shed 3 bases, with 24 bases lying between them. CDR1 and CDR2 from the germline V gene are SQVTM and ANQGSEA. CDR3 size: 17 residues.

There are many counts of this clonotype. The rearrangement uses TRBV6-1 and TRBJ2-1; 11 bases align to TRBD2. The ends lost 5 bases at V and 3 bases at J; junction bases unmatched: 6. CDR1 and CDR2 (germline): MNHNS, SASEGT. The CDR3 covers 16 residues. This chain's CDR3 is CASSPTGTSGYNEQFF. The CDR3 bases are TGTGCCAGCAGTCCCACCGGGACTAGCGGCTACAATGAGCAGTTCTTC.

At least ten counts were recorded for this clonotype. V gene TRBV20-1 combines with J gene TRBJ1-2; D is undetermined. V gave up 6 bases and J gave up 7 bases, with 18 bases separating them. This CDR3 comprises 13 residues. Per the germline V gene, CDR1 is DFQATT and CDR2 is SNEGSKA (reference sequence). CDR3 amino acids: CSATLEALAGYTF. The CDR3 bases are TGCAGTGCCACCCTAGAGGCTTTGGCTGGCTACACCTTC.

This clonotype was seen more than once but under ten times. The rearrangement uses TRBV27 and TRBJ2-3; 14 bases agree with TRBD2. Trimming took 8 bases from V and 5 from J; bases not matched to a gene: 9. Per germline, CDR1 MNHEY and CDR2 SMNVEV (reference sequence). CDR3 size: 16 residues. This chain's CDR3 is CASATIGLAGGDTQYF. CDR3 DNA: TGTGCCAGCGCTACGATTGGACTAGCGGGAGGAGATACGCAGTATTTT.

This clonotype was seen at least ten times. This sequence joins TRBV18 and TRBJ1-2; D gene ambiguous. The CDR3 totals 15 residues. The germline V gene has CDR1 KGHSH and CDR2 LQKENI. Trimming stripped 6 bases from V and 2 bases from J, with 16 bases between. Here the CDR3 DNA reads TGTGCCAGCTCTCCTCCCCGGCACACCAACTATGGCTACACCTTC. Translated, it gives CASSPPRHTNYGYTF.

At least ten counts were recorded for this clonotype. CDR3 in amino acids: CASSIGLAGAVQETQYF. CDR3 nucleotide sequence: TGTGCCAGCAGTATCGGACTAGCGGGAGCGGTACAAGAGACCCAGTACTTC. This rearrangement joins TRBV25-1 to TRBJ2-5; 13 positions agree with TRBD2. This CDR3 is built from 17 residues. Germline CDR1 and CDR2: MGHDK and SYGVNS. Trimming took 5 bases from V and 2 from J; bases not matched to a gene: 8.

This clonotype was detected ten times or more. V and J are TRBV6-2 or TRBV6-3 and TRBJ1-5, with 11 bases matching TRBD1. The CDR3 contains 16 residues. V shed 11 bases, J shed 6 bases, and the junction held 15 bases outside the gene matches. Germline CDR1 MNHEY, CDR2 SVGEGT. CDR3 nucleotides: TGTGCCGTCGGGGGAGGACAGGGGGCTAGTAGTCAGCCCCAGCATTTT. It encodes CAVGGGQGASSQPQHF.

This clonotype was detected ten times or more. The chain carries TRBV27 and TRBJ2-1; D gene ambiguous. Trimming stripped 5 bases from V and 3 bases from J, with 26 bases between. The germline CDR1 and CDR2 sequences are MNHEY and SMNVEV (reference sequence). CDR3 size: 19 residues. The DNA of the CDR3 is TGTGCCAGCAGTCCCAGTGGCGGTCGAGACAAAGGGTTCTACAATGAGCAGTTCTTC. This translates into CASSPSGGRDKGFYNEQFF.

The V and J genes are TRBV24-1 and TRBJ2-1; the match to TRBD2 covers 11 bases. The CDR3 totals 15 residues. Germline assignment: CDR1 KGHDR and CDR2 SFDVKD. With 4 bases clipped from V and 8 bases from J, the junction kept 6 bases outside the gene matches. The CDR3 spells CATSDTTSGTDEQFF. The CDR3 nucleotides read TGTGCCACCAGTGACACGACTAGCGGGACGGATGAGCAGTTCTTC.

There are many counts of this clonotype. The chain joins TRBV28 to TRBJ2-7, with D possibly matching TRBD2 (5 bases). Trimming took 2 bases from V and 3 from J, leaving 8 bases between them. Germline values: CDR1 MDHEN, CDR2 SYDVKM. The CDR3 consists of 13 residues. The CDR3: CASSLRSGYEQYF. In DNA, the CDR3 is TGTGCCAGCAGTTTAAGGAGCGGCTACGAGCAGTACTTC.

The table lists this clonotype with a few counts. A much larger clone lies a single base off, so this may be a read error. The V call is TRBV7-2, the J call TRBJ1-2; D is possibly TRBD1 (6 bases). CDR1 and CDR2 (germline): SGHTA, FQGNSA. V was trimmed by 3 bases and J by 3 bases, leaving 8 bases between them. There are 13 residues in the CDR3. The CDR3 bases are TGTGCCAGCAGCTTTCCAGGGGACTATGGCTACACCTTC. This codes for CASSFPGDYGYTF.

This clonotype showed up many times. The V gene is TRBV7-9, the J gene TRBJ2-3; TRBD2 agrees at 12 bases. This CDR3 has 16 amino acids. Germline CDR1 is SEHNR and CDR2 is FQNEAQ (reference sequence). The junction had 8 bases not matched to a gene; V was cut back by 5 bases and J by 5 bases. CDR3 residues: CASSMTTSGSGDTQYF. DNA for the CDR3: TGTGCCAGCAGCATGACGACTAGCGGGAGTGGAGATACGCAGTATTTT.

The table lists this clonotype with many counts. The chain is built from TRBV27 and TRBJ1-2; D is possibly TRBD1 (6 bases). There are 14 residues in the CDR3. V lost 5 bases and J lost 7, with 17 bases in between. CDR1 MNHEY and CDR2 SMNVEV come from the germline V gene (reference sequence). CDR3 in DNA: TGTGCCAGCAGTCCCCGGGGGGGGGCGGGTGGCTACACCTTC. The encoded protein is CASSPRGGAGGYTF.

As to this clonotype: A far bigger clonotype differs at one base, so this is likely a read error. The chain carries TRBV11-2 and TRBJ2-2; 9 positions match TRBD2. Germline V lookup: CDR1 SGHAT, CDR2 FQNNGV. This CDR3 is 19 amino acids long. For the CDR3, the DNA is TGTACCAGCAGCCGACAGCCCAGCGGGAGGCCCACGAACACCGGGGAGCTGTTTTTT. Its protein product is CTSSRQPSGRPTNTGELFF.

This clonotype was counted at least ten times. The rearrangement uses TRBV10-3 and TRBJ2-1, with 7 bases lining up with TRBD2. The CDR3 is made up of 16 amino acids. Germline trimming cut 3 bases from V and 0 bases from J; bases unmatched to any gene: 5. Per germline, CDR1 ENHRY and CDR2 SYGVKD. This chain's CDR3 is CAISDGAGYSYNEQFF. The CDR3 region has the DNA TGTGCCATCAGTGATGGAGCGGGGTACTCCTACAATGAGCAGTTCTTC.

To note about this clonotype: A read error may be the cause here, since a much bigger clone is one base away. This chain joins TRBV15 and TRBJ2-2; D is unclear. The CDR3 extends over 16 amino acids. The germline gives CDR1 LNHNV, CDR2 YYDKDF (reference sequence). The CDR3 loop reads CANSRVPGLVTGELFF. The CDR3 coding sequence is TGTGCCAACAGCAGAGTCCCGGGTCTTGTGACCGGGGAGCTGTTTTTT.

Comment on this clonotype: A single base separates this from a much larger clone, so it may be a read error. The chain recombines TRBV29-1 with TRBJ2-1, with TRBD2 identical over 7 bases. Germline CDR1 reads SQVTM; CDR2 reads ANQGSEA. CDR3 length: 11 amino acids. In DNA form, the CDR3 reads TGCAGCGCAGGACTAGGGGATGAGCAGCTCTTC. This encodes CSAGLGDEQLF.

This clonotype was picked up many times. The chain joins TRBV30 to TRBJ2-7, with TRBD1 matching 9 bases. Trimming at V came to 3 bases and at J to 5 bases, leaving 8 bases not matched to a gene. From germline, CDR1 is GTSNPN and CDR2 SVGIG (reference sequence). The CDR3 covers 14 residues. CDR3 nucleotide sequence: TGTGCCTGGAGCCCCGGACAGGGGTTCAACGAGCAGTACTTC. Its protein product is CAWSPGQGFNEQYF. Full variable domain (rest looked up from reference TRBV30 and TRBJ2-7): SQTIHQWPATLVQPVGSPLSLECTVEGTSNPNLYWYRQAAGRGLQLLFYSVGIGQISSEVPQNLSASRPQDRQFILSSKKLLLSDSGFYLCAWSPGQGFNEQYFGPGTRLTVT.

This clonotype was recorded many times. The chain carries TRBV18 and TRBJ2-1; 11 bases are shared with TRBD2. The germline CDR1 and CDR2 sequences are KGHSH and LQKENI. The CDR3 is made up of 17 amino acids. Unmatched junction bases numbered 7, after V lost 4 bases and J lost 2 bases. The CDR3 DNA is TGTGCCAGCTCACGAGATCTAGCGGGAGGAACCTACAATGAGCAGTTCTTC. Translation gives CASSRDLAGGTYNEQFF.

This clonotype was recorded at least ten times. The chain combines TRBV6-5 with TRBJ1-4, with TRBD1 matching over 7 bases. CDR3 size: 19 residues. Trimming took 3 bases from V and 3 from J; bases not matched to a gene: 16. Germline CDR1 is MNHEY and CDR2 is SVGAGI. In DNA, the CDR3 is TGTGCCAGCAGTTATCGTGAGACAGGGCGAGGGATGGCTAATGAAAAACTGTTTTTT. Encoded protein: CASSYRETGRGMANEKLFF.

The chain joins TRBV6-1 to TRBJ2-1; no clear D gene. The CDR3 has 12 amino acids. Germline lookup yields CDR1 MNHNS and CDR2 SASEGT. Trimming removed 1 base at V and 8 bases at J, with 6 bases between. The CDR3 DNA reads TGTGCCAGCAGTGAAGTTATCGATGAGCAGTTCTTC. This sequence encodes CASSEVIDEQFF.

Only a few counts were recorded for this clonotype. This chain joins TRBV9 and TRBJ2-7; 10 bases are shared with TRBD2. Germline assignment: CDR1 SGDLS and CDR2 YYNGEE. Trimming cost V 0 bases and J 4 bases; bases outside gene matches: 7. This CDR3 region has 16 residues. The CDR3 nucleotides read TGTGCCAGCAGCGTAGACAGCGGGAGGGCCGGGTACGAGCAGTACTTC. Translation: CASSVDSGRAGYEQYF.